The 8 T cell receptor beta chains listed next were all sequenced from one sample in a study of T cells in Graves' hyperthyroidism and ophthalmopathy. There were TCR beta CDR3 regions amplified from RNA transcripts. In the first-round RT-PCR of the TCR CDR3, the HTBI primer set was used. TCRdb analysed the multiplex PCR reads with MiXCR anew, one entry per CDR3 protein. The repertoire includes 300,000 to 400,000 distinct CDR3 sequences, roughly 21% of them detected once, and around 50% sits in the top ten. Material: blood. These receptors came from a woman aged 45 to 65 with Graves' hyperthyroidism.

This clonotype has at least ten counts. This sequence joins TRBV28 and TRBJ2-7, with TRBD2 identical over 8 bases. Germline assignment: CDR1 MDHEN and CDR2 SYDVKM. There are 13 residues in the CDR3. Trimming cost V 7 bases and J 9 bases; bases outside gene matches: 11. The CDR3: CASTLRQLAGQYF. As DNA, the CDR3 is TGTGCCAGCACCCTACGCCAGCTAGCGGGGCAGTACTTC.

The sample holds one count of this clonotype. The V gene is TRBV12-3 or TRBV12-4, the J gene TRBJ1-2; D is perhaps TRBD1 (5 bases). The V gene lost 5 bases and the J gene lost 5 bases, with 15 bases spanning the gap. The CDR3 has 14 amino acids. The CDR3 is CASSGGRWGYGYTF. The CDR3 nucleotides read TGTGCCAGCAGTGGGGGACGGTGGGGATATGGCTACACCTTC.

This clonotype was detected ten times or more. The chain's CDR3 is CASTLSGDRQFF. CDR3 bases: TGTGCCAGCACCTTGAGCGGGGACCGCCAGTTCTTC. The V call is TRBV6-1, the J call TRBJ2-1; TRBD2 matches at 7 bases. The V segment lost 7 bases and the J segment 13 bases; nucleotides outside the gene matches: 10. The CDR3 is made up of 12 amino acids. Germline V gene data show CDR1 as MNHNS and CDR2 as SASEGT.

This clonotype was recorded many times. This chain links TRBV20-1 with TRBJ2-1, with D tentatively TRBD2 (6 bases). Between the trimmed V and J ends, which lost 2 bases and 9 bases, there was a span of 8 bases. Per germline, CDR1 DFQATT and CDR2 SNEGSKA (reference sequence). CDR3 length equals 11 residues. DNA of the CDR3: TGCAGTGCTAGACGGGGGACTGAGCAGTTCTTC. Its protein is CSARRGTEQFF.

This clonotype was detected ten times or more. V and J are TRBV6-1 and TRBJ1-5; a weak D match, TRBD1 (5 bases). The germline gives CDR1 MNHNS, CDR2 SASEGT. The V gene lost 2 bases and the J gene lost 4 bases, with 15 bases spanning the gap. The CDR3 loop spans 16 amino acids. CDR3 coding DNA: TGTGCCAGCAGTGAAAGGGGCGAGAGTTTAAATCAGCCCCAGCATTTT. Translated: CASSERGESLNQPQHF.

This clonotype was found a few times. The chain has TRBV30 and TRBJ1-1, with D possibly TRBD1 on 6 matching bases. V was shortened by 5 bases and J by 3 bases, with 10 bases between the two germline ends. Germline CDR1 GTSNPN, CDR2 SVGIG (reference sequence). The length of the CDR3 is 12 residues. Written as DNA, the CDR3 is TGTGCCTGGGTCAGGGGCGACACTGAAGCTTTCTTT. Residues: CAWVRGDTEAFF.

In its sample, this clonotype was seen many times. V gene TRBV6-6 combines with J gene TRBJ2-7; possible D gene TRBD2, 6 bases. CDR1 is MNHNY, CDR2 SVGAGI, per germline (reference sequence). The CDR3 consists of 15 residues. The V end lost 0 bases, the J end lost 3 bases, and 12 bases lay between the germline ends. The CDR3, as DNA: TGTGCCAGCAGTTACTCAGGCGGGGAGGTCTACGAGCAGTACTTC. Translated, it gives CASSYSGGEVYEQYF.

This clonotype showed up many times. The V call is TRBV20-1, the J call TRBJ2-7; 15 bases fit TRBD2. Germline CDR1 reads DFQATT; CDR2 reads SNEGSKA (reference sequence). The CDR3 contains 18 residues. V dropped 3 bases and J dropped 2; count of bases not matched to a gene: 11. CDR3 region: CSASHPGLAGGSTYEQYF. CDR3 coding DNA: TGCAGTGCTAGTCACCCGGGACTAGCGGGAGGATCGACCTACGAGCAGTACTTC.